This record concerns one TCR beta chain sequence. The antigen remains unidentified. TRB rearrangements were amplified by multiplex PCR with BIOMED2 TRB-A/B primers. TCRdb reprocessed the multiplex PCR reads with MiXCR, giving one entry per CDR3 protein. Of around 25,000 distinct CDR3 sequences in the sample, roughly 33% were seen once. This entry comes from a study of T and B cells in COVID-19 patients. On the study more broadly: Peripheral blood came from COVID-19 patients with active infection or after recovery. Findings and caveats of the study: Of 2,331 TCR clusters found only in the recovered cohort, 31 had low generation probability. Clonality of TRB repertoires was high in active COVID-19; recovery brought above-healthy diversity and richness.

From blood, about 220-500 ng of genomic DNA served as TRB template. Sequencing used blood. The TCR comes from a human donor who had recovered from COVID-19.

The CDR3 coding sequence is TGTGCCAGCAGCTTGCGCAGGCCCGGCTATGGCTACACCTTC. Its translation is CASSLRRPGYGYTF. The V gene is TRBV5-6, the J gene TRBJ1-2; D is unresolved. Germline-derived CDR1 and CDR2 are SGHDT and YYEEEE. The V gene lost 1 base and the J gene lost 4 bases, with 11 bases spanning the gap. This CDR3 has 14 residues. Filled out from reference TRBV5-6 and TRBJ1-2, the complete variable domain reads DAGVTQSPTHLIKTRGQQVTLRCSPKSGHDTVSWYQQALGQGPQFIFQYYEEEERQRGNFPDRFSGHQFPNYSSELNVNALLLGDSALYLCASSLRRPGYGYTFGSGTRLTVV.